Below are 23 T cell receptor beta chains sequenced from a single sample in a study of blood T cell repertoires in COVID-19. Generated by immunoSEQ multiplex PCR, the TCRdb table keeps only in-frame clones and is missing some. This sample has some 190,000 clones, with more than 75% found just once. The sample taken for sequencing was PBMCs or T cells enriched from blood (not recorded which). The receptors come from a man aged 55 to 70 who had been exposed to COVID-19.

This chain joins TRBV7-8 and TRBJ2-3, with 15 bases fitting TRBD2. The CDR3 totals 19 residues. Trimming removed 5 bases from V and 3 bases from J; junction bases left unmatched: 12. Germline V gene data show CDR1 as SGHVS and CDR2 as FQNEAQ. CDR3 in amino acids: CASSPGVGLAGGMTDTQYF. In nucleotides, the CDR3 is TGTGCCAGCAGCCCGGGAGTCGGACTAGCGGGAGGGATGACAGATACGCAGTATTTT.

The rearrangement uses TRBV30 and TRBJ2-7, with D perhaps matching TRBD1 (6 bases). This CDR3 contains 12 residues. V lost 2 bases to trimming and J lost 6 bases, with 11 bases between them. Germline values: CDR1 GTSNPN, CDR2 SVGIG (reference sequence). The CDR3 DNA is TGTGCCTGGAGTCAGGGGATAGGCGAGCAGTACTTC. Residues: CAWSQGIGEQYF. Full variable domain (remainder filled in from reference TRBV30 and TRBJ2-7): SQTIHQWPATLVQPVGSPLSLECTVEGTSNPNLYWYRQAAGRGLQLLFYSVGIGQISSEVPQNLSASRPQDRQFILSSKKLLLSDSGFYLCAWSQGIGEQYFGPGTRLTVT.

The chain recombines TRBV27 with TRBJ1-5; unclear D gene. The CDR3 length is 13 residues. Trimming stripped 9 bases from V and 3 bases from J, with 12 bases between. CDR1 is MNHEY, CDR2 SMNVEV, per germline (reference sequence). The CDR3 protein is CASRELVNQPQHF. The CDR3 region has the DNA TGTGCCAGTCGGGAGCTAGTCAATCAGCCCCAGCATTTT.

This chain joins TRBV6-7 and TRBJ2-7, with D perhaps matching TRBD2 (5 bases). TRBV6-7 is flagged as an ORF with uncertain function. CDR3 length: 16 amino acids. Trimming shortened V by 0 bases and J by 0 bases, and 12 bases separated the two germline ends. The CDR3 reads CASSYSPGNCSYEQYF. CDR3 coding DNA: TGTGCCAGCAGTTACTCTCCGGGAAACTGCTCCTACGAGCAGTACTTC.

This rearrangement joins TRBV19 to TRBJ1-5; 7 bases fit TRBD1. With V trimmed by 5 bases and J by 9 bases, 7 bases remained unmatched. Germline CDR1 reads LNHDA; CDR2 reads SQIVND (reference sequence). The CDR3 runs to 13 residues. The CDR3 DNA follows: TGTGCCAGTAGTTCCGGGACAGCCGTGCCCCAGCATTTT. It encodes CASSSGTAVPQHF.

This chain joins TRBV5-1 and TRBJ1-3; tentatively, D is TRBD1 (5 bases). Germline values: CDR1 SGHRS, CDR2 YFSETQ. Deletions cut 4 bases from V and 0 bases from J, with 11 bases between. This CDR3 spans 15 amino acids. CDR3 in amino acids: CASSPDRNSGNTIYF. In nucleotides, the CDR3 is TGCGCCAGCAGCCCAGACAGAAACTCTGGAAACACCATATATTTT.

This clone was detected only a few times. The chain links TRBV10-2 to TRBJ1-2; 7 bases match TRBD1. V was clipped by 1 base and J by 2 bases; unmatched bases: 4. The CDR3 is made up of 15 amino acids. Germline CDR1 is WSHSY and CDR2 is SAAADI. CDR3 in amino acids: CASSEYQQGNYGYTF. In DNA, the CDR3 is TGCGCCAGCAGTGAGTACCAACAGGGGAACTATGGCTACACCTTC.

The chain recombines TRBV5-6 with TRBJ2-2, with D perhaps matching TRBD2 (5 bases). The CDR3 is 17 amino acids. Trimming took 4 bases from V and 7 from J, leaving 23 bases between them. CDR1 SGHDT and CDR2 YYEEEE come from the germline V gene. The DNA for the CDR3 is TGTGCCAGCAGCCAATACTCGTCTCTAGCTCGGGGCGGGGAGCTGTTTTTT. Translation gives CASSQYSSLARGGELFF.

This rearrangement joins TRBV4-3 to TRBJ2-2; D is perhaps TRBD1 (5 bases). This CDR3 has 13 amino acids. Germline CDR1 LGHNA, CDR2 YSLEER. The V and J ends lost 5 bases and 7 bases respectively, with 11 bases between them. The DNA of the CDR3 is TGCGCCAGCAGCGCTGGACACGGCGGGGAGCTGTTTTTT. This gives the protein CASSAGHGGELFF.

The chain has TRBV6-5 and TRBJ1-3, with TRBD1 identical over 9 bases. With 6 bases clipped from V and 2 bases from J, the junction kept 2 bases outside the gene matches. Looked up from germline, CDR1 is MNHEY and CDR2 is SVGAGI. The CDR3 has 14 amino acids. DNA of the CDR3: TGTGCCAGCAGACAGGGGGCGGCTGGAAACACCATATATTTT. This codes for CASRQGAAGNTIYF.

The rearrangement uses TRBV12-5 and TRBJ2-1; TRBD1 aligns across 12 bases. Germline CDR1 LGHNT, CDR2 FRNRAP. CDR3 size: 17 residues. V lost 7 bases to trimming and J lost 7 bases; unmatched junction nucleotides: 14. CDR3 DNA sequence: TGTGCTAGTGTCCTCGCTATGGGACAGGGGGCGCGGAATGAGCAGTTCTTC. Encoded protein: CASVLAMGQGARNEQFF.

This rearrangement joins TRBV27 to TRBJ2-3; possible D gene TRBD2, 5 bases. Germline values: CDR1 MNHEY, CDR2 SMNVEV (reference sequence). V lost 4 bases and J 4 bases, leaving 15 bases between the germline ends. This CDR3 region has 15 residues. This CDR3 reads CASSSLGVSADTQYF. CDR3 nucleotides: TGTGCCAGCAGTTCCCTTGGGGTTAGCGCAGATACGCAGTATTTT.

A single count supports this clone. The chain has TRBV5-1 and TRBJ2-1, with 8 bases matching TRBD1. The CDR3 has 15 residues. Germline V gives CDR1 SGHRS, CDR2 YFSETQ. J lost 15 bases, V lost 0 bases, and 14 bases had no gene match. The DNA for the CDR3 is TGCGCCAGCAGCTTGGGCTCATCTCAGGGGGCGGATTGGTTCTTC. Its translation is CASSLGSSQGADWFF.

This clone was seen only a few times. The chain joins TRBV5-4 to TRBJ2-1; D call uncertain. The CDR3 length is 12 residues. Germline CDR1 SGHNT, CDR2 YYREEE (reference sequence). V was cut by 0 bases and J by 9 bases, with 7 bases left in between. The CDR3 DNA follows: TGTGCCAGCAGCTTGGTACGGGTTGAGCAGTTCTTC. Translated, it gives CASSLVRVEQFF. Together with reference TRBV5-4 and TRBJ2-1, the CDR3 gives the full variable domain: ETGVTQSPTHLIKTRGQQVTLRCSSQSGHNTVSWYQQALGQGPQFIFQYYREEENGRGNFPPRFSGLQFPNYSSELNVNALELDDSALYLCASSLVRVEQFFGPGTRLTVL.

J is TRBJ2-1 and V is TRBV9; TRBD2 matches at 8 bases. This CDR3 is built from 12 residues. Losses at the gene ends were 5 bases for V and 6 bases for J; bases not matched to a gene: 1. Germline CDR1 and CDR2: SGDLS and YYNGEE. The CDR3 DNA reads as TGTGCCAGCAGTGGACTAGCCAATGAGCAGTTCTTC. Translating it yields CASSGLANEQFF.

The chain carries TRBV6-5 and TRBJ1-5, with TRBD1 identical over 8 bases. This CDR3 contains 15 residues. Losses at the gene ends were 2 bases for V and 7 bases for J; bases not matched to a gene: 7. The germline CDR1 and CDR2 sequences are MNHEY and SVGAGI. CDR3 amino acids: CASSYGQGPAQPQHF. CDR3 DNA: TGTGCCAGCAGTTACGGACAGGGCCCCGCACAGCCCCAGCATTTT.

The rearrangement uses TRBV27 and TRBJ1-5, with a weak D call TRBD1 (6 bases). This CDR3 spans 15 amino acids. From germline, CDR1 is MNHEY and CDR2 SMNVEV (reference sequence). V dropped 3 bases and J dropped 7 bases, with 16 bases sitting between them. The CDR3: CASSFTGRAGQPQHF. In nucleotides, the CDR3 is TGTGCCAGCAGTTTTACAGGGAGGGCTGGGCAGCCCCAGCATTTT.

CDR3 nucleotide sequence: TGTGCCTGGAGTGGAGGGTCGGGCACTGAAGCTTTCTTT. This sequence encodes CAWSGGSGTEAFF. The chain joins TRBV30 to TRBJ1-1; D is unresolved. The CDR3 length is 13 residues. V lost 1 base, J lost 4 bases, and 10 bases lay in between. The germline gives CDR1 GTSNPN, CDR2 SVGIG (reference sequence).

This chain joins TRBV18 and TRBJ2-3; the D gene is possibly TRBD1 (5 bases). The germline V and J ends were trimmed by 3 bases and 4 bases, with 11 bases remaining between them. CDR1 is KGHSH, CDR2 LQKENI, per germline. This CDR3 comprises 14 residues. The CDR3 sequence: CASSPAGMADTQYF. CDR3 coding DNA: TGTGCCAGCTCACCCGCAGGGATGGCAGATACGCAGTATTTT.

The chain combines TRBV7-3 with TRBJ2-5, with TRBD2 matching over 10 bases. This CDR3 contains 15 residues. CDR1 is SGHTA and CDR2 is FQGTGA in the germline V gene. Trimming cost V 2 bases and J 5 bases; bases outside gene matches: 5. The CDR3 reads CASSLAPSGSETQYF. DNA for the CDR3: TGTGCCAGCAGCTTAGCGCCTAGCGGGAGTGAGACCCAGTACTTC.

CDR3 in DNA: TGTGCCAGCAGCGCCGACAGGGGGGATTCACCCCTCCACTTT. Protein sequence: CASSADRGDSPLHF. V is TRBV11-2 and J is TRBJ1-6; TRBD1 agrees at 9 bases. Germline V gene lookup returns CDR1 SGHAT and CDR2 FQNNGV. Trimming took 5 bases from V and 8 from J; bases not matched to a gene: 4. The CDR3 is made up of 14 amino acids. Full variable domain (missing parts from reference TRBV11-2 and TRBJ1-6): EAGVAQSPRYKIIEKRQSVAFWCNPISGHATLYWYQQILGQGPKLLIQFQNNGVVDDSQLPKDRFSAERLKGVDSTLKIQPAKLEDSAVYLCASSADRGDSPLHFGNGTRLTVT.

The V and J genes are TRBV11-2 and TRBJ2-7, with D possibly matching TRBD1 (6 bases). Trimming cost V 1 base and J 0 bases, with 10 bases left between them. This CDR3 is 15 amino acids long. CDR1 SGHAT and CDR2 FQNNGV come from the germline V gene. CDR3 sequence: CASSLVGRGSYEQYF. As DNA, the CDR3 is TGTGCCAGCAGCTTAGTTGGCAGGGGCTCCTACGAGCAGTACTTC.

The rearrangement links TRBV24-1 to TRBJ2-1; 8 bases are shared with TRBD2. The CDR3 runs to 14 residues. Per germline, CDR1 KGHDR and CDR2 SFDVKD. The ends lost 5 bases at V and 5 bases at J; junction bases unmatched: 4. In nucleotides, the CDR3 is TGTGCCACCAGTGCGGATAGCGGGAACAATGAGCAGTTCTTC. Translated: CATSADSGNNEQFF.